Listed below are T cell receptor beta chains from one sample, sequenced in a study of blood T cell repertoires in COVID-19. TCRdb's copy holds only in-frame clones and misses some; the assay was immunoSEQ multiplex PCR. The sample yields 200,000 to 250,000 clones, around four fifths seen once. Specimen: peripheral blood. These receptors were taken from a woman of 80 years or more with active or convalescent COVID-19. Each CDR3 is given with its conserved first and last residue. Fields, in order: CDR3 protein, V gene, J gene, clone size, D gene, CDR3 length. D genes are given only for firm matches. Some rows have no size entry. The others give once, few or many, or a class for an expanded clone.

CASSPPGGSPYNEQFF	TRBV4-1	TRBJ2-1	once	.	16
CASSLVGGVNQPQHF	TRBV5-1	TRBJ1-5	.	.	15
CASSYGLLPLAPLHF	TRBV6-5	TRBJ1-6	.	.	15
CASSLWGRPSDTQYF	TRBV7-2	TRBJ2-3	.	.	15
CASSPTSGIYEQYF	TRBV18	TRBJ2-7	.	TRBD2	14
CASSLQSHSYGYTF	TRBV4-2	TRBJ1-2	.	.	14
CATSTAGVDADTQYF	TRBV24-1	TRBJ2-3	.	TRBD2	15
CADTGAGAQVF	TRBV5-7	TRBJ2-3	.	.	11
CASSLWTAYEQYF	TRBV14	TRBJ2-7	.	.	13
CASSLRGIYEQYF	TRBV27	TRBJ2-7	.	.	13
CASSPRQGENEKLFF	TRBV3-1/TRBV3-2	TRBJ1-4	.	TRBD1	15
CASSLGTSGSLSTDTQYF	TRBV6-2/TRBV6-3	TRBJ2-3	.	TRBD2	18
CASSTRGEGQAKNIQYF	TRBV19	TRBJ2-4	once	TRBD1	17
CASSPRTGEETQYF	TRBV28	TRBJ2-5	.	TRBD1	14
CASSPVGGTEAFF	TRBV3-1/TRBV3-2	TRBJ1-1	.	.	13
CASSLWGQGMDTEAFF	TRBV27	TRBJ1-1	once	TRBD1	16
CASRGQGLGSPLHF	TRBV6-6	TRBJ1-6	.	TRBD1	14
CASSWDTTDTQYF	TRBV12-3/TRBV12-4	TRBJ2-3	.	.	13
CASSQTGPDNSPLHF	TRBV27	TRBJ1-6	once	TRBD1	15
CASTASQAAPIYNEQFF	TRBV9	TRBJ2-1	.	.	17
CSASIRRLLGTDTQYF	TRBV20-1	TRBJ2-3	.	.	16
CASSLGGRYGYTF	TRBV7-2	TRBJ1-2	.	.	13
CASSFSGPGTQYF	TRBV6-5	TRBJ2-5	.	.	13
CSALDRWEAFF	TRBV20-1	TRBJ1-1	.	TRBD1	11
CASILGPWNLAKNIQYF	TRBV19	TRBJ2-4	.	.	17
CASRKLAGITPGTQYF	TRBV21-1	TRBJ2-5	once	.	16
CASSRWDSSGNTIYF	TRBV3-1/TRBV3-2	TRBJ1-3	.	TRBD1	15
CASRGQGGSQPQHF	TRBV28	TRBJ1-5	.	TRBD1	14
CASSSTGGAYEQYF	TRBV5-6	TRBJ2-7	once	.	14
CASSAQGFVAFF	TRBV2	TRBJ1-1	.	.	12
CASSIRSQGHGYTF	TRBV5-4	TRBJ1-2	.	.	14
CASNREGYGYTF	TRBV5-1	TRBJ1-2	few	.	12
CASSLETGTGGWWDTGELFF	TRBV7-6	TRBJ2-2	once	TRBD1	20
CASSLPGGSSYEQYF	TRBV7-9	TRBJ2-7	.	TRBD1	15
CASSQASSGDNTGELFF	TRBV4-3	TRBJ2-2	.	TRBD2	17
CASSYGTGGQTDTQYF	TRBV5-1	TRBJ2-3	once	TRBD2	16
CASSRGWSEKLFF	TRBV6-5	TRBJ1-4	few	.	13
CASSQVYGEAFF	TRBV14	TRBJ1-1	.	.	12
CAWTGLAGYYEQYF	TRBV30	TRBJ2-7	.	TRBD2	14
CASSPMGTGGSYEQYF	TRBV5-4	TRBJ2-7	.	TRBD1	16
CSVTLLAERYEQYF	TRBV29-1	TRBJ2-7	.	TRBD2	14
CSASGQGGETQYF	TRBV20-1	TRBJ2-5	.	.	13
CASSYSTGVRYF	TRBV6-2/TRBV6-3	TRBJ2-5	.	TRBD1	12
CASSLARAGGRETQYF	TRBV5-1	TRBJ2-5	.	TRBD2	16
CASKRTSGSYEQYF	TRBV3-1/TRBV3-2	TRBJ2-7	.	TRBD2	14
CASSSGPKDNEQFF	TRBV7-3	TRBJ2-1	.	.	14
CAWDGGRGSNQPQHF	TRBV30	TRBJ1-5	.	.	15
CASSAGRTYEQYF	TRBV5-1	TRBJ2-7	few	.	13
CASADPGLAESDTQYF	TRBV25-1	TRBJ2-3	.	TRBD2	16
CASSPQGTGADQPQHF	TRBV18	TRBJ1-5	.	TRBD1	16
CASSFSGLGSEAFF	TRBV7-8	TRBJ1-1	.	.	14
CASSMLTPTDTQYF	TRBV19	TRBJ2-3	.	.	14
CASSFRRLASADTQYF	TRBV7-2	TRBJ2-3	.	TRBD2	16
CASSLVYSTEGYTF	TRBV7-9	TRBJ1-2	few	.	14
CASSPKDRGRTGELFF	TRBV11-3	TRBJ2-2	.	TRBD1	16
CASSQEPTQSTQYF	TRBV4-3	TRBJ2-3	.	.	14
CASSSQHSGNTIYF	TRBV11-2	TRBJ1-3	.	.	14
CASSGRTSAGTDTQYF	TRBV19	TRBJ2-3	.	TRBD2	16
CASSPSRAVGGSPLHF	TRBV9	TRBJ1-6	.	.	16